This TCR beta chain was profiled in a study of T-cell reconstitution after alpha-beta-depleted transplantation in children. Broader study findings: Reported findings indicate that, about two months after transplant, alpha-beta T cells came from several hundred expanded clones, which were derived from non-depleted graft cells. Newly produced T cells mostly provided counts and TCRbeta diversity after one year, as hyperexpanded clones declined. High day-60 TCRbeta diversity in some patients came from surviving recipient T cells and thymic progenitors.

Trimming cost V 3 bases and J 4 bases; bases outside gene matches: 8. The CDR3 runs to 14 residues. Germline V CDR1 and CDR2: DFQATT, SNEGSKA (reference sequence). This clonotype appeared many times. Its target is not known. Unique molecular identifiers featured in how the TCRbeta library was prepared. MiXCR, applied by TCRdb to the PCR reads, yields one record per CDR3 protein. Of around 210,000 distinct CDR3 sequences listed, approximately 6.9% were seen once; the top ten hold just over 5.5%. The sequencing used PBMCs, collected before TCRalphabeta/CD19-depleted stem cell transplant. The chain is built from TRBV20-1 and TRBJ2-7; 8 bases line up with TRBD1. This sequence originates from a boy aged 2 to 10 with acute lymphoblastic leukemia, due to receive a stem cell transplant. The CDR3 region is CSASSDREVYEQYF. DNA of the CDR3: TGCAGTGCTAGTTCGGACAGGGAAGTATACGAGCAGTACTTC.